This TCR beta chain was found in a study of cytotoxic CD8 clonotypes in ibrutinib-treated CLL. Across the whole study: Patients attained about 25 partial and 2 complete responses; at median approximately 64 months, 14 remained remitted while roughly 12 progressed. Whole-study findings and limits: The study found clonality rose at ibrutinib response, then fell toward baseline at progression. Circulating CD8+ T-cell counts were tracked by baseline clonality, which exceeded that of age-matched healthy donors.

This clone occurred a few times. The antigen is unknown. CDR3 length equals 11 residues. Germline V gene sequence: CDR1 MNHNS, CDR2 SASEGT. V was trimmed by 2 bases and J by 6 bases, leaving 2 bases between them. Libraries were prepared by immunoSEQ multiplex PCR; TCRdb keeps only in-frame clonotypes and omits some of them. The sample lists tens of thousands of clones, about 68% occurring once. The receptor was derived from a human donor with chronic lymphocytic leukemia. This specimen consisted of PBMCs, obtained before ibrutinib treatment. The chain has TRBV6-1 and TRBJ2-1; D is uncertain. This CDR3 reads CASSEFNEQFF. In nucleotides, the CDR3 is TGTGCCAGCAGTGAATTCAATGAGCAGTTCTTC.